These T cell receptor beta chains were read from a single sample in a study of metastatic and nonmetastatic thyroid tumors. Using MiXCR, TCRdb reanalyzed the PCR reads. The repertoire holds about 40,000 clones, with approximately 20% as singletons. The specimen was tumor tissue. All receptors derive from a female donor with papillary thyroid cancer or a benign thyroid nodule (not recorded which). Some clones in this sample may be carry-over from other donors' samples. CDR3s include the opening cysteine and the closing phenylalanine or tryptophan. The order of the fields is clone size, V gene, D gene, J gene, CDR3 DNA, CDR3 protein. The D gene is left open where the match is weak. Expanded clones are given a class, and other clones once, few, many or no size at all.

>NA|TRBV20-1|NA|TRBJ2-7
TGCAGTGCTTCCGGCCTTTTGAGCTCCTACGAGCAGTACTTC
CSASGLLSSYEQYF
>NA|TRBV11-2|NA|TRBJ2-3
TGTGCCAGCAGCTTAGATCCGGCGGGATCTAGAACAGATACGCAGTATTTT
CASSLDPAGSRTDTQYF
>many|TRBV6-1|NA|TRBJ2-7
TGTGCCAGCAGTGAAGCCCGGGCCTACGAGCAGTACTTC
CASSEARAYEQYF
>many|TRBV7-8|NA|TRBJ1-3
TGTGCCAGCAGCTTAGGGGTCTCTGGAAACACCATATATTTT
CASSLGVSGNTIYF
>NA|TRBV20-1|TRBD1|TRBJ1-5
TGCAGTGCTAGGGACAGGGAGGTCGGCAATCAGCCCCAGCATTTT
CSARDREVGNQPQHF
>medium-sized|TRBV20-1|NA|TRBJ2-3
TGCAGTGCTAGAAGCCTCGGAGGTGCAGATACGCAGTATTTT
CSARSLGGADTQYF
>NA|TRBV11-1|TRBD2|TRBJ2-7
TGTGCCAGCAGCTTATTGTCAGCGGGAGTCACCGACCTACGCGAGCAGTACTTC
CASSLLSAGVTDLREQYF
>many|TRBV24-1|NA|TRBJ2-3
TGTGCCACCAGTGATCCCCAAGGGCGGACAGATACGCAGTATTTT
CATSDPQGRTDTQYF
>many|TRBV9|NA|TRBJ2-3
TGTGCCAGCAGCGTACGGCAGACGTACACAGATACGCAGTATTTT
CASSVRQTYTDTQYF
>NA|TRBV19|NA|TRBJ1-2
TGTGCCATTATTATAGTTGCCAGGGTGAGTGGCTACACCTTC
CAIIIVARVSGYTF
>many|TRBV7-3|NA|TRBJ2-3
TGTGCCAGCAGCCCCGTGGGAGATACGCAGTATTTT
CASSPVGDTQYF
>NA|TRBV7-9|TRBD1|TRBJ2-5
TGTGCCAGCAGCAACCGGGACAGGGGTGTTTTCGAGACCCAGTACTTC
CASSNRDRGVFETQYF
>many|TRBV7-2|NA|TRBJ2-3
TGTGCCAGCAGCTTTGGCTCTAGCACAGATACGCAGTATTTT
CASSFGSSTDTQYF
>many|TRBV5-6|NA|TRBJ1-4
TGTGCCAGCAGCTTGGCAGGGACTAATGAAAAACTGTTTTTT
CASSLAGTNEKLFF
>few|TRBV28|NA|TRBJ2-4
TGTGCCAGCAGCTACTTTGTGGGCGTTTCCTACATTCAGTACTTC
CASSYFVGVSYIQYF
>many|TRBV6-1|TRBD1|TRBJ1-1
TGTGCCAGCAGTGGCAGGGGGCGGTGGGGTATGGACACTGAAGCTTTCTTT
CASSGRGRWGMDTEAFF
>many|TRBV6-1|TRBD2|TRBJ2-1
TGTGCCAGCAGCCCGGGACTAGCGAGTATTAATGAGCAGTTCTTC
CASSPGLASINEQFF
>few|TRBV6-1|NA|TRBJ1-6
TGTGCCAGCAGTCAGGGAATTGGGCATGGTGGTTCACCTCTCCACTTT
CASSQGIGHGGSPLHF
>few|TRBV18|TRBD1|TRBJ2-4
TGTGCCAGCTCACCTCCGGGACAGGGGGCCAAAAACATTCAGTACTTC
CASSPPGQGAKNIQYF
>many|TRBV12-3/TRBV12-4|NA|TRBJ1-3
TGTGCCAGCAGTCAGTCATCAGTTGGAAACACCATATATTTT
CASSQSSVGNTIYF
>many|TRBV9|NA|TRBJ2-5
TGTGCCAGCGGCCCCGGCGGGGAAGAGACCCAGTACTTC
CASGPGGEETQYF
>NA|TRBV30|NA|TRBJ1-3
TGTGCCTGGAGTGTAGGGGGGCTTGGAAACACCATATATTTT
CAWSVGGLGNTIYF
>NA|TRBV6-1|TRBD1|TRBJ1-2
TGTGTCAGCAGTGAAGCCGCACATGGGACAGCCTATGTCTACACCTTC
CVSSEAAHGTAYVYTF
>many|TRBV7-2|TRBD1|TRBJ1-2
TGTGCCAGCAGCTCCCCCGGGACAGGGGCCCGAGCTAACTATGGCTACACCTTC
CASSSPGTGARANYGYTF
>many|TRBV6-2/TRBV6-3|NA|TRBJ2-7
TGTGCCAGCAGTCGAGCTGGGGCAGCCCGTCGCGCCGAGCAGTACTTC
CASSRAGAARRAEQYF
>many|TRBV19|NA|TRBJ2-7
TGTGCCAGTAGTGATCTGTACGAGCAGTACTTC
CASSDLYEQYF
>NA|TRBV11-2|NA|TRBJ2-1
TGTGCCAGCAGCCCGTCCGGACCGTCGGCAGGTGAGCAGTTCTTC
CASSPSGPSAGEQFF
>many|TRBV6-2/TRBV6-3|TRBD1|TRBJ2-5
TGTGCCAGCAGTTACGGGACAGGGCCGGAGACCCAGTACTTC
CASSYGTGPETQYF
>many|TRBV6-2/TRBV6-3|TRBD1|TRBJ1-4
TGTGCCAGCAAACATCCGGGACAGGGGGAGAATTTT
CASKHPGQGENF
>many|TRBV6-4|TRBD1|TRBJ1-5
TGTGCCAGCAGTCCTGGGACAGGGGGAGGGCAGCCCCAGCATTTT
CASSPGTGGGQPQHF
>NA|TRBV5-1|NA|TRBJ1-2
TGCGCCAGCAGCTTGGACATCGGGGTTAACTATGGCTACACCTTC
CASSLDIGVNYGYTF
>many|TRBV20-1|NA|TRBJ2-1
TGCAGTGCTAGGGCGTGGGGGGAGCAGTTCTTC
CSARAWGEQFF
>many|TRBV11-2|TRBD2|TRBJ2-2
TGTGCCAGCAGCTTAGAGTGGGGGGGGAACACCGGGGAGCTGTTTTTT
CASSLEWGGNTGELFF